The clone carrying this T cell receptor (beta chain) showed up many times. This specimen comes from a study of T-cell reconstitution after alpha-beta-depleted transplantation in children. Unique molecular identifiers were incorporated when the TCRbeta library was constructed. MiXCR, applied by TCRdb to the PCR reads, yields one record per CDR3 protein. The repertoire holds tens of thousands of distinct CDR3 sequences, with 6% to 8% as singletons. The V gene's germline CDR1 is SGHRS and CDR2 YFSETQ. The V and J ends lost 4 bases and 10 bases, in that order; junction bases with no gene match: 10. The CDR3 spans 15 residues.

The J gene is TRBJ1-6, the V gene TRBV5-1, with 8 bases matching TRBD1. The sequencing here drew on PBMCs from the stem cell graft donor, taken from the stem cell graft. This receptor was obtained from a human donor who donated a stem cell graft to a child with acute lymphoblastic leukemia. The DNA of the CDR3 is TGCGCCAGCAGCCCACTGACAGGGGTTGACTCACCCCTCCACTTT. This translates into CASSPLTGVDSPLHF.